This passage covers 25 T cell receptor beta chains from one sample sequenced in a study of shared clonotypes between healthy human individuals. Naive-designated CD8 cells lacked CD45RO, were positively enriched for CCR7, and omitted terminally differentiated effector memory CD45RA+ cells. Generated by immunoSEQ multiplex PCR, the TCRdb table keeps only in-frame clones and is missing some. The sample lists millions of clones, over 85% occurring once. Source material: naive CD8+ T cells sorted from blood. All receptors come from a man younger than 30 in good health.

The chain joins TRBV7-8 to TRBJ1-4, with D maybe TRBD1 (5 bases). The CDR3 is 13 amino acids. Trimming left V 3 bases short and J 8 bases short, with 10 bases between. Looked up from germline, CDR1 is SGHVS and CDR2 is FQNEAQ. This CDR3 is CASSFGADEKLFF. Written as DNA, the CDR3 is TGTGCCAGCAGCTTCGGGGCTGACGAAAAACTGTTTTTT. The whole variable domain, remainder taken from reference TRBV7-8 and TRBJ1-4, is GAGVSQSPRYKVAKRGQDVALRCDPISGHVSLFWYQQALGQGPEFLTYFQNEAQLDKSGLPSDRFFAERPEGSVSTLKIQRTQQEDSAVYLCASSFGADEKLFFGSGTQLSVL.

The chain joins TRBV10-3 to TRBJ1-5; maybe TRBD1 (6 bases). CDR1 is ENHRY and CDR2 is SYGVKD in the germline V gene. There are 16 residues in the CDR3. V shed 8 bases and J shed 2 bases, with 19 bases lying between them. The CDR3 here is CAIGDNRVGGNQPQHF. In DNA form, the CDR3 reads TGTGCCATCGGGGACAACAGGGTGGGTGGCAATCAGCCCCAGCATTTT.

The chain employs TRBV5-4 and TRBJ2-7; 9 bases are a match to TRBD1. CDR3 size: 15 residues. With 4 bases clipped from V and 6 bases from J, the junction kept 11 bases outside the gene matches. Germline lookup yields CDR1 SGHNT and CDR2 YYREEE (reference sequence). DNA of the CDR3: TGTGCCAGCAGCCACGGGGGACAGGGTTTCGTCGAGCAGTACTTC. Its protein is CASSHGGQGFVEQYF.

The rearrangement uses TRBV2 and TRBJ2-1; D unclear. This CDR3 has 15 amino acids. Trimming removed 0 bases at V and 9 bases at J, with 15 bases between. Germline V gene data show CDR1 as SNHLY and CDR2 as FYNNEI. In DNA form, the CDR3 reads TGTGCCAGCAGTGAAGCGCGGCTTGGCTTGGTTGAGCAGTTCTTC. Translation gives CASSEARLGLVEQFF.

This chain uses TRBV7-2 with TRBJ2-2; no clear D. Looked up from germline, CDR1 is SGHTA and CDR2 is FQGNSA. Trimming took 3 bases from V and 0 from J, leaving 14 bases between them. The CDR3 is made up of 17 amino acids. Written as DNA, the CDR3 is TGTGCCAGCAGCTTTCGGACCGGATATTCGAACACCGGGGAGCTGTTTTTT. Its protein product is CASSFRTGYSNTGELFF.

The chain recombines TRBV7-3 with TRBJ2-5; D ambiguous. Germline V CDR1 and CDR2: SGHTA, FQGTGA. The germline V and J ends were trimmed by 1 base and 3 bases, with 21 bases remaining between them. CDR3 length equals 18 residues. The CDR3 here is CASSLNRIGTWIKETQYF. The CDR3 DNA reads TGTGCCAGCAGCTTAAACCGAATCGGTACCTGGATCAAAGAGACCCAGTACTTC.

This clone was observed once. The chain uses TRBV2 and TRBJ1-1, with D tentatively TRBD1 (5 bases). V gave up 6 bases and J gave up 0 bases, with 17 bases separating them. The V gene's germline CDR1 is SNHLY and CDR2 FYNNEI. The CDR3 runs to 16 residues. CDR3 DNA: TGTGCCAGCAGCCCCAGGGCCGGGCTAATGAACACTGAAGCTTTCTTT. Translation: CASSPRAGLMNTEAFF.

This clone was counted only a few times. The chain joins TRBV5-3 to TRBJ2-7; TRBD2 is a possible D gene (6 bases). TRBV5-3 is sorted into the ORF group, with uncertain function. V was shortened by 4 bases and J by 9 bases, with 8 bases between the two germline ends. The CDR3 is made up of 10 amino acids. CDR3 loop: CARSRELQYF. The DNA for the CDR3 is TGTGCCAGAAGCCGGGAGTTGCAGTACTTC.

The gene calls are TRBV4-3 and TRBJ1-2, with a tentative D call TRBD1 (5 bases). This CDR3 contains 14 residues. V lost 1 base and J 4 bases, leaving 10 bases between the germline ends. The germline V gene has CDR1 LGHNA and CDR2 YSLEER. CDR3 residues: CASSQGRVGYGYTF. The CDR3 nucleotides read TGCGCCAGCAGCCAAGGCAGGGTCGGCTATGGCTACACCTTC.

The chain's CDR3 is CASSYSPAFYEQYF. The CDR3 DNA sequence: TGTGCCAGCAGTTATAGCCCGGCTTTCTACGAGCAGTACTTC. The chain is built from TRBV6-5 and TRBJ2-7; D not certain. The CDR3 is 14 amino acids. V was cut by 3 bases and J by 3 bases, with 12 bases left in between. Germline lookup yields CDR1 MNHEY and CDR2 SVGAGI.

V is TRBV11-2 and J is TRBJ2-1, with D unclear. In germline, CDR1 is SGHAT, CDR2 FQNNGV. V was cut by 3 bases and J by 8 bases, with 8 bases left in between. The CDR3 consists of 12 residues. This CDR3 reads CASSFWWDEQFF. DNA of the CDR3: TGTGCCAGCAGCTTTTGGTGGGATGAGCAGTTCTTC.

The chain uses TRBV27 and TRBJ1-6, with 10 positions matching TRBD1. J gave up 9 bases and V 5 bases, and 10 bases lay outside the gene matches. This CDR3 is built from 16 residues. Germline-derived CDR1 and CDR2 are MNHEY and SMNVEV (reference sequence). CDR3 DNA: TGTGCCAGCAGTGTTTTTTCGGGACAGGGGATTTCACCCCTCCACTTT. Its translation: CASSVFSGQGISPLHF.

This chain connects TRBV18 to TRBJ1-2; no clear D. This CDR3 has 12 residues. CDR1 is KGHSH, CDR2 LQKENI, per germline. The germline V and J ends were trimmed by 2 bases and 4 bases, with 5 bases remaining between them. In DNA, the CDR3 is TGTGCCAGCTCACCAGATTTCTATGGCTACACCTTC. Translating it yields CASSPDFYGYTF.

This clone is a singleton in its sample. The V gene is TRBV10-1, the J gene TRBJ2-1, with 14 bases aligning to TRBD2. Trimming at V came to 3 bases and at J to 9 bases, leaving 10 bases not matched to a gene. The germline gives CDR1 WNHNN, CDR2 SYGVQD (reference sequence). The CDR3 contains 17 residues. The DNA for the CDR3 is TGCGCCAGCAGTGACGCCGGGACTAGCGGGAGTTTTGGTGAGCAGTTCTTC. Amino acid sequence: CASSDAGTSGSFGEQFF.

J is TRBJ2-1 and V is TRBV28, with 9 bases identical to TRBD2. The V and J ends lost 5 bases and 5 bases, in that order; junction bases with no gene match: 7. The germline V gene has CDR1 MDHEN and CDR2 SYDVKM. CDR3 size: 15 residues. CDR3 in DNA: TGTGCCAGCAGTCTAGGGACTAGCACGGACAATGAGCAGTTCTTC. Translation: CASSLGTSTDNEQFF.

The genes are TRBV27 and TRBJ1-1, with a weak D call TRBD1 (6 bases). The CDR3 contains 14 residues. Trimming pared 6 bases from V and 3 bases from J, leaving 14 bases between. Germline CDR1 and CDR2: MNHEY and SMNVEV (reference sequence). CDR3 sequence: CASSNRGPDTEAFF. CDR3 sequence (DNA): TGTGCCAGCAGCAACCGGGGGCCGGACACTGAAGCTTTCTTT.

CDR3 nucleotide sequence: TGCGCCAGCAGCCAAGATCACGACAGGTTGAATGGCTACACCTTC. Encoded protein: CASSQDHDRLNGYTF. This chain uses TRBV4-3 with TRBJ1-2; D perhaps matches TRBD1 (6 bases). The length of the CDR3 is 15 residues. The germline V gene has CDR1 LGHNA and CDR2 YSLEER. The V end lost 0 bases, the J end lost 6 bases, and 14 bases lay between the germline ends.

The chain uses TRBV13 and TRBJ1-1, with D hard to call. Deletions cut 1 base from V and 5 bases from J, with 17 bases between. Per germline, CDR1 PRHDT and CDR2 FYEKMQ (reference sequence). This CDR3 contains 16 residues. This chain's CDR3 is CASSLAAGPRGTEAFF. The CDR3 coding sequence is TGTGCCAGCAGCTTAGCGGCAGGACCTCGAGGGACTGAAGCTTTCTTT.

V and J are TRBV5-1 and TRBJ1-1, with a weak D call TRBD1 (5 bases). The V and J ends lost 7 bases and 1 base respectively, with 14 bases between them. The length of the CDR3 is 14 residues. Germline CDR1 is SGHRS and CDR2 is YFSETQ. The CDR3 bases are TGCGCCAGCTCCGTCGTGGGGGGGAACACTGAAGCTTTCTTT. Its protein product is CASSVVGGNTEAFF.

The V call is TRBV28, the J call TRBJ2-7, with 7 positions matching TRBD1. This CDR3 comprises 15 residues. Trimming at V came to 4 bases and at J to 0 bases, leaving 6 bases not matched to a gene. CDR1 is MDHEN, CDR2 SYDVKM, per germline. This CDR3 is CASSSTGVTSYEQYF. The CDR3 bases are TGTGCCAGCAGTTCTACAGGGGTTACCTCCTACGAGCAGTACTTC.

This rearrangement joins TRBV13 to TRBJ1-1; 9 positions match TRBD1. The V and J ends lost 5 bases and 2 bases, in that order; junction bases with no gene match: 6. Germline V CDR1 and CDR2: PRHDT, FYEKMQ (reference sequence). This CDR3 has 15 residues. The CDR3 region is CASSNRQGGNTEAFF. The DNA of the CDR3 is TGTGCCAGCAGCAACCGACAGGGGGGAAACACTGAAGCTTTCTTT.

The CDR3 DNA is TGCGCCAGCAGCCCACGAGGGACAGGGAAGCTAACCTACGAGCAGTACTTC. As protein: CASSPRGTGKLTYEQYF. The chain is built from TRBV5-1 and TRBJ2-7, with 9 bases aligning to TRBD1. J was trimmed by 2 bases and V by 4 bases; bases with no gene match: 13. The CDR3 is 17 residues long. Germline V gives CDR1 SGHRS, CDR2 YFSETQ.

The chain couples TRBV29-1 to TRBJ2-7; possibly TRBD1 for D (6 bases). CDR1 SQVTM and CDR2 ANQGSEA come from the germline V gene. The CDR3 sequence is 16 residues long. V shed 4 bases and J shed 0 bases, with 19 bases lying between them. CDR3 residues: CSVAGFQGKSSYEQYF. CDR3 nucleotide sequence: TGCAGCGTTGCGGGTTTCCAGGGGAAGAGCTCCTACGAGCAGTACTTC.

V and J are TRBV10-2 and TRBJ2-7, with TRBD2 matching 13 bases. The CDR3 is 13 residues long. CDR1 and CDR2 (germline): WSHSY, SAAADI. J gave up 3 bases and V 11 bases, and 4 bases lay outside the gene matches. CDR3 in DNA: TGCGCCTGCGGACTAGCGGGAGACTACGAGCAGTACTTC. The encoded protein is CACGLAGDYEQYF.

V gene TRBV4-3 combines with J gene TRBJ2-3; D remains ambiguous. There are 15 residues in the CDR3. The V end was cut by 4 bases, the J end by 1 base, with 12 bases between. The germline V gene has CDR1 LGHNA and CDR2 YSLEER. The CDR3 is CASSRTYLGTDTQYF. CDR3 in DNA: TGCGCCAGCAGCCGGACCTATTTGGGCACAGATACGCAGTATTTT.